This T cell receptor (beta chain) came from a study of cytomegalovirus exposure and HLA in healthy donors. Notes on the study in general: Several V segments, TRBV6-2 and TRBV6-3 among them, could not be told apart and were dropped. Immune exposure information available was restricted to CMV serostatus. A previous analysis found most TCR beta V segments productive roughly 90% or roughly 30% of the time.

Note on this clone: Its antigen is still unknown.

The J segment lost 5 bases and the V segment lost 0 bases, leaving 7 bases of the junction unmatched. Germline V CDR1 and CDR2: SGHRS, YFSETQ. The CDR3 is made up of 16 amino acids. Vbeta (60) and Jbeta (13) primers were used in the PCR. Study processing details: As a later analysis found, there were 80 million or so unique TCR beta chains, of which roughly 11 million were shared. TCRdb's copy holds only in-frame clones and misses some; the assay was immunoSEQ multiplex PCR. V and J calls and clone size are those listed in that table; D and trimming were worked out from the DNA. The sample lists about 210,000 clones; roughly 87% were seen once.

This sequence was found in a boy aged 2 to 9 in good health and CMV-seronegative. Input material: PBMCs. The chain is built from TRBV5-1 and TRBJ2-3, with 9 bases lining up with TRBD1. CDR3 sequence (DNA): TGCGCCAGCAGCTTGGACTCAAGGACAGGGGAAGATACGCAGTATTTT. Translated, it gives CASSLDSRTGEDTQYF.